This T cell receptor (beta chain) was found in a study of T-cell reconstitution after alpha-beta-depleted transplantation in children. CDR1 is SNHLY and CDR2 is FYNNEI in the germline V gene. V gave up 7 bases and J gave up 9 bases, with 13 bases separating them. CDR3 length: 12 residues. The study, taken as a whole, reports: One year after transplant, T-cell counts and diversity came mostly from newly produced T cells. Several hundred graft clones that had expanded were reportedly the source of alpha-beta T cells about two months after transplant.

Points on this clonotype: Antigen unknown.

Researchers prepared the TCRbeta library using unique molecular identifiers, the study reports. One entry per CDR3 protein, called by TCRdb with MiXCR from the PCR reads. The sample carries 580,000 or so distinct CDR3 sequences, 23% recorded once. The sequences come from PBMCs, mostly from graft donor cells, collected 360 days after TCRalphabeta/CD19-depleted stem cell transplant. The rearrangement uses TRBV2 and TRBJ2-4; D possibly corresponds to TRBD2 (7 bases). The TCR was taken from a boy less than two years old who had a stem cell transplant for acute myeloid leukemia, so the T cells may come from the graft donor. For the CDR3, the DNA is TGTGCCAGCATCGGGGGAGGGGGCATTCAGTACTTC. Its protein is CASIGGGGIQYF.